This TCR beta chain was identified during a study of cytomegalovirus exposure and HLA in healthy donors (dated by TCRdb to about 2017). Regarding the complete study: According to a later analysis, the 120 or so validation repertoires were produced on the same platform as the 700 or so repertoires of the first cohort. The study was designed to test whether signatures of past pathogen exposure could be identified by cataloging public T cell receptors. A separate validation cohort of roughly 120 different subjects was used in addition to the roughly 700-subject first cohort. The study combined high-throughput TCR immunosequencing, statistical association of individual TCRs with disease status, and machine learning to predict cytomegalovirus infection status.

Points on this clone: It lacks a known antigen. Per-base qualities were not stored, and no clone one base away is much larger.

The paper's findings and limits, for the study overall: The authors suggested that the approach could potentially be extended to other disease states and immunological phenotypes. A few of the identified cytomegalovirus-associated TCR beta chains were confirmed in vitro to be specific for cytomegalovirus antigens. Of the cluster scores, approximately 95% were above 0 in a later analysis, which found that TCRs clustered in the first cohort also tended to co-occur in the approximately 110 validation repertoires. A later analysis lacked HLA typing for the validation cohort, so it scored co-occurrence in that cohort across all 120 or so repertoires. In the study, around 150 TCR beta chains were listed as associated with cytomegalovirus. Most TCR sequences were observed very rarely across donors, whereas some public TCRs were present in many individuals. The classifier was reported to diagnose cytomegalovirus status with high specificity and sensitivity in both the original and validation cohorts.

Via the germline V gene, CDR1 is SNHLY and CDR2 FYNNEI. At the junction V is shortened by 3 bases and J by 1 base, with 15 bases in between. Counted from cysteine to phenylalanine, this CDR3 has 16 amino acids. The read is trimmed to its CDR3 DNA, 48 bases read in frame from base 1. The donors were included in the validation cohort of 120 subjects, a group kept apart from the approximately 690-subject first cohort. The library was generated by the immunoSEQ multiplex PCR assay. The authors processed their data as follows. To diagnose cytomegalovirus status from the catalog of TCR beta chain sequences, a statistical classification framework was built. Held by TCRdb, this immuneACCESS table contains in-frame sequences only and omits some clones. Under half of the omission traces to an unresolved V gene where checked; the cause of the rest is unknown. V and J calls and clone size come straight from that table; D and trimming were deduced from the DNA. The sample records about 97,000 clones, about 95% of which are singletons. The ten biggest clones cover roughly 0.9% of the sample.

The V gene is TRBV2 and the J gene is TRBJ1-1; no D gene call is confident. The receptor comes from a woman aged 18-29 years in good health and CMV-seronegative. Sequencing was performed on PBMCs. The nucleotide sequence reads as follows: TGTGCCAGCAGTGAGTCATCGGTGAGGGAGAACACTGAAGCTTTCTTT. It encodes CASSESSVRENTEAFF.